This TCR beta chain was identified during a study of CD8 T cells in Susac syndrome (dated by TCRdb to between 2018 and 2021). As for the study more broadly: Of the Susac syndrome patients who were sequenced, more than five had clinically active disease and fewer than ten were in clinical remission. At blood withdrawal, Susac syndrome patients were either therapy-naive, taking corticosteroids (in some cases with IVIg as well), or taking IVIg alone. Repertoire sequencing was used to test whether CD8+ T cell activation and differentiation in Susac syndrome was antigen driven.

RNA was extracted using the RNeasy kit, and about 0.45 to 1 microgram was reverse transcribed with random hexamers. TCR beta CDR3 regions were amplified with the immunoSEQ multiplex PCR assay covering 54 Vbeta and 13 Jbeta segments. To correct PCR amplification bias, a synthetic template baseline was used for both primer optimization and computational correction. As for the original processing: Reads were annotated to V, D and J genes per IMGT and analyzed with immunoSEQ Analyzer, keeping only productive sequences. Clonality was calculated as one minus the Shannon entropy normalized by log2 of the number of productive unique sequences. For each patient and control, public and private clones were evaluated among the 100 most prevalent clones. A clone was defined as Susac-specific if it was absent from the healthy and MS cohorts, from roughly 980 published viral clones and from other ImmuneACCESS disease sequences. In TCRdb, the public reads were trimmed at Q25 with fastp and aligned with MiXCR, with productive beta chains retained. Identical CDR3 protein sequences are pooled into one entry, listed with their most common genes and DNA. In this record, the V and J calls reflect TCRdb's handling and not the investigators' own analysis. The sample contains 95,000 to 150,000 distinct CDR3 sequences, roughly 95% of them found a single time. The biggest ten clones account for less than 0.15% of the sample.

Note on this clonotype: Its antigen specificity is not known. Per-base quality was not reported, and no clone a single base away is much larger than it.

What the research found in general, with its limitations: The study acknowledged that relatively few individuals were included in the TCR sequencing and HLA analysis. No clonal expansion was detected in the CD4+ T cell repertoire of Susac syndrome patients.

Peripheral blood CD8+ and CD4+ T cells from healthy donors, Susac syndrome patients and multiple sclerosis patients were profiled using high-throughput TCR beta sequencing. Recently defined diagnostic criteria for definite or probable disease were met by the Susac syndrome patients. Bulk CD8+ and CD4+ T cells were purified by magnetic negative isolation, while CD8+ TEMRA cells were enriched using FACS. Blood was drawn into EDTA tubes, processed within 24 hours, and PBMCs were isolated by density gradient centrifugation. PBMCs destined for TCR sequencing were cryopreserved in liquid nitrogen and later thawed in a 37 °C water bath. The sorted or isolated CD4+, CD8+ and CD8+ TEMRA cells reached a purity of at least 90%. Material for sequencing was CD4+ T cells from PBMCs. The source is a human donor with Susac syndrome.

The CDR3 protein is CSVAPLRVWGYTF. In nucleotide form, the sequence is TGCAGCGTTGCTCCCCTACGGGTCTGGGGCTACACCTTC. The rearrangement combines TRBV29-1 with TRBJ1-2; the D gene assignment is ambiguous. The trim is 4 bases for V and 8 bases for J, with a gap of 17 bases between the germline ends. CDR1 is given as SQVTM and CDR2 as ANQGSEA, both from the germline V gene. Reading from cysteine to phenylalanine, the CDR3 counts 13 amino acids. Only the CDR3 part of the read is kept: 39 bases, read in frame from the first base.